This TCR beta chain was recovered during a study of T cells after yellow fever vaccination. Findings and limits, study-wide: It was the secondary response that reached its peak faster, day 5 versus 15, but it was weaker. Some clonotypes were seen in both the CD4 and the CD8 compartments. These made up a small share and likely arose from convergent recombination. Within FACS-sorted repertoires, abundant clonotypes contaminating from the bulk population could be present.

This clonotype was seen a single time. What it binds is not known. CDR3 length: 14 residues. Germline assignment: CDR1 SGHRS and CDR2 YFSETQ. Trimming shortened V by 1 base and J by 0 bases, and 7 bases separated the two germline ends. By 5'RACE template switching, TCR cDNA was produced, with a universal primer site and UMIs added in the process. TCRdb redid the calling of the 5' RACE reads with MiXCR, one entry per CDR3 protein. The sample records approximately 510,000 distinct CDR3 sequences, 21% being singletons. This chain connects TRBV5-1 to TRBJ2-5; possibly TRBD2 for D (5 bases). Here the sequenced sample was PBMCs, taken about 20 days after the first yellow fever vaccination. The TCR comes from a man younger than 30 who received the YFV17D yellow fever vaccine. The chain's CDR3 is CASSLRDNQETQYF. The CDR3 nucleotides are TGCGCCAGCAGCTTGCGGGATAACCAAGAGACCCAGTACTTC.